This T cell receptor beta chain stems from a study of T cell responses to AZD1222 COVID-19 vaccine. This clone was found a few times. CDR3 length equals 13 residues. V was shortened by 2 bases and J by 8 bases, with 10 bases between the two germline ends. Germline CDR1 LGHDT, CDR2 YNNKEL (reference sequence). Sequencing was performed with immunoSEQ multiplex PCR; in TCRdb, only in-frame clones are kept and a portion is missing. The repertoire includes about 160,000 clones, 92% of them detected once, and around 1% sits in the top ten. V is TRBV3-1 (or the pseudogene TRBV3-2) and J is TRBJ1-5; D ambiguous. Sequenced material: peripheral blood, taken 28 days after the second AZD1222 dose. This receptor was taken from an adult who received the AZD1222 COVID-19 vaccine. CDR3 in amino acids: CASSQSSAEPQHF. The DNA of the CDR3 is TGTGCCAGCAGCCAATCCTCCGCGGAGCCCCAGCATTTT.